These 3 T cell receptor beta chains were all obtained from the same sample, sequenced in a study of technical replicates of blood from a handful of donors. TCRdb's table, derived via immunoSEQ multiplex PCR, lists solely in-frame clones and lacks some. The profile shows 55,000 to 75,000 clones, 75% to 95% of them singletons. The material sequenced was PBMCs. The receptors stem from a human donor in good health. Some clones in this sample may be carry-over from other donors' samples.

The rearrangement links TRBV7-2 to TRBJ2-5; TRBD2 agrees at 9 bases. CDR1 SGHTA and CDR2 FQGNSA come from the germline V gene. CDR3 length equals 16 residues. J was trimmed by 5 bases and V by 5 bases; bases with no gene match: 12. The CDR3 is CASSPTFLAGVETQYF. The CDR3 DNA is TGTGCCAGCAGCCCAACCTTCTTAGCGGGAGTGGAGACCCAGTACTTC.

The chain recombines TRBV2 with TRBJ2-1; 12 bases are shared with TRBD2. This CDR3 is built from 15 residues. CDR1 is SNHLY, CDR2 FYNNEI, per germline. With V trimmed by 4 bases and J by 6 bases, 4 bases remained unmatched. The CDR3 DNA is TGTGCCAGCAGTGGAGGGACTAGCGGGCTCAATGAGCAGTTCTTC. Translation gives CASSGGTSGLNEQFF.

As regards this clone: One junction end disagrees with the germline gene, perhaps due to a read error. The genes are TRBV7-2 and TRBJ2-7, with TRBD2 identical over 8 bases. The CDR3 has 15 residues. The V gene's germline CDR1 is SGHTA and CDR2 FQGNSA. The CDR3 nucleotides read TGTGCCAGCAGCTTAGAAGGCGGGAGGATCTACAAGCAGTACTTC. It codes for CASSLEGGRIYKQYF.